This T cell receptor (beta chain) was observed in a study of blood T cell repertoires in COVID-19 (dated by TCRdb to 2020 to 2022). At the level of the whole study: The collaborator samples originated in the United States, Italy and Spain and spanned the acute and convalescent phases of COVID-19. Samples came from the ongoing ImmuneRACE study (first 160 participants) plus 1,254 subjects from 6 global collaborators. The prospective study material was composed of cDNA or gDNA derived from T cells, B-cell-depleted T cells, or PBMCs. Where HLA class I and class II types were available, the types were taken from metadata supplied by the sample provider, not from assay-based typing. Deeply sampled blood TCRbeta repertoires from subjects exposed to, actively infected with, or recovered from COVID-19 were included in the dataset. The repertoires were released in a freely available public database meant as a resource for research on the immune response to SARS-CoV-2. Sample metadata almost always included a de-identified subject ID, COVID-19 status, age in years and sex. Results the study describes overall, beyond this receptor: The amount of clinical and demographic metadata varied by source and participant and was provided uncurated.

Notes on this clone: Its antigen target is currently unknown. No much larger clonotype is one base removed from it; base qualities were not supplied.

The collaborating institutions used their own protocols to collect whole blood in K2EDTA tubes. For TCRbeta analysis, collaborators shipped samples as frozen whole blood, isolated PBMCs, or DNA extracted from either of those sample types. Its CDR3 holds 14 amino acids, cysteine through phenylalanine. CDR3 DNA only is kept here, 42 bases in frame from base 1. The junction shows trimming of 3 bases on V and 1 base on J, plus 9 bases between the germline ends. Via the germline V gene, CDR1 is SGDLS and CDR2 YYNGEE. The immunoSEQ Assay, a bias-controlled multiplex PCR, was used to amplify TCRbeta CDR3 regions from genomic DNA. As for the original processing: The number of nucleated cells in each sample was estimated by amplification of reference gene primers within the assay. To quantify the absolute abundance of each unique TCRbeta CDR3 rearrangement, sequence reads were collapsed and filtered. For each sample, productive Simpson clonality was calculated as the square root of Simpson's diversity index over productive rearrangements. TCRdb retrieved this table from immuneACCESS and kept in-frame rearrangements only. Not all clones are present; in checked studies, unresolved V genes account for under half, and no reason is known for the remainder. The DNA gave D and trimming, while V, J and clone size come from that table. Within this sample are more than 150,000 clones, with about 87% of them counted one time only. About 2.6% of the sample is taken by the ten largest.

The TCR originated in a middle-aged man with active or convalescent COVID-19. Sequenced: peripheral blood. This chain joins TRBV9 to TRBJ2-3; the D gene assignment is ambiguous. This receptor carries the CDR3 CASSEQTGTDTQYF. The nucleotide sequence is given as TGTGCCAGCAGCGAACAGACGGGCACAGATACGCAGTATTTT.